This entry describes one TCR beta chain. The junction differs from germline at one of its ends, possibly a read error. Sequencing used immunoSEQ multiplex PCR; TCRdb keeps in-frame clones, though not all of them. Found here are tens of thousands of clones, approximately 94% of them singletons; the top ten hold over 1%. The data belong to a study of T cell changes during pregnancy in multiple sclerosis. CDR1 is SNHLY, CDR2 FYNNEI, per germline. This CDR3 contains 12 residues. The chain has TRBV2 and TRBJ2-5, with no clear D. This TCR derives from a female donor with multiple sclerosis, enrolled in a pregnancy study. The specimen comprised peripheral blood, sampled in the third trimester of pregnancy. DNA for the CDR3: TGTGCCAGCCGTGAGGTACGGGAGACCCAGTACTTC. Amino acid sequence: CASREVRETQYF.